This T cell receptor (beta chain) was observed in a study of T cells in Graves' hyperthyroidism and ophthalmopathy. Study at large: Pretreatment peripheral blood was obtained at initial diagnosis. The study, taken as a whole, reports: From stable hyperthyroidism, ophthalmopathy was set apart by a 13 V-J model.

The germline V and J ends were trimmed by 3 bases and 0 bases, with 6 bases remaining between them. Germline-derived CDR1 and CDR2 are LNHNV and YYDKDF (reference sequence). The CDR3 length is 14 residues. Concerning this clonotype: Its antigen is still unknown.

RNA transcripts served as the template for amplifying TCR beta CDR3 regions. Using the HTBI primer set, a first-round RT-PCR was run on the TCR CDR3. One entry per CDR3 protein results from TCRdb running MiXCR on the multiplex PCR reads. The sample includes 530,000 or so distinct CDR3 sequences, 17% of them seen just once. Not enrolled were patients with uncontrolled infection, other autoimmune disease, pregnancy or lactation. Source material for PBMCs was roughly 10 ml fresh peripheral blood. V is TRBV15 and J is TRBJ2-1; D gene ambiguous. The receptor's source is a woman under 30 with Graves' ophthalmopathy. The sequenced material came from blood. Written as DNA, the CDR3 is TGTGCCACCAGCAGTGGACCCTCCTACAATGAGCAGTTCTTC. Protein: CATSSGPSYNEQFF.